This T cell receptor (beta chain) was recorded in a study of cytomegalovirus exposure and HLA in healthy donors. About the research overall: The roughly 120 validation repertoires, a later analysis reported, used the same platform as the 666 first-cohort repertoires.

Germline CDR1 is LNHDA and CDR2 is SQIVND (reference sequence). There are 12 residues in the CDR3. Germline trimming cut 5 bases from V and 3 bases from J; bases unmatched to any gene: 0. Notes on the study in general: Rarity characterized most TCR sequences, yet some public TCRs appeared in many donors. Some TCR beta chains (164 of them) were listed as cytomegalovirus-associated.

As to this clone: Its antigen is currently unknown.

It was the roughly 130-subject validation cohort, separate from the roughly 700-subject first cohort, to which the donors belonged. Method: immunoSEQ multiplex PCR; TCRdb's copy keeps in-frame clones and lacks some. Seen here are some 240,000 clones, around 85% observed once, and the top ten hold over 0.95%. The J gene is TRBJ2-7, the V gene TRBV19; 8 bases line up with TRBD1. The specimen sequenced was PBMCs. The clonotype originates from a woman between 25 and 40 years old in good health and CMV-seropositive. The CDR3 DNA sequence: TGTGCCAGTAGTGGGACAGGCTACGAGCAGTACTTC. Translating it yields CASSGTGYEQYF.